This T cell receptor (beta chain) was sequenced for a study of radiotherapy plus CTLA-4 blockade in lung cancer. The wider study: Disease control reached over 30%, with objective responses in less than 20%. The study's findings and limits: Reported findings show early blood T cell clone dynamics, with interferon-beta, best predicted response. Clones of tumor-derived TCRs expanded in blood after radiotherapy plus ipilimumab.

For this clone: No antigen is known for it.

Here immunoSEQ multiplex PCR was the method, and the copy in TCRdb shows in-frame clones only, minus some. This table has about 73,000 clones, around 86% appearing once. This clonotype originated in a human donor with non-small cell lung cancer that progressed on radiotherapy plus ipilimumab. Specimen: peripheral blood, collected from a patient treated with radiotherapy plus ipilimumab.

The CDR3 DNA follows: TGTGCCAGCAGTACTTACGCCGGGACAGGGTACCCCCACGAGCAGTACGTC. Translating it yields CASSTYAGTGYPHEQYV. The chain has TRBV28 and TRBJ2-7; TRBD1 matches 9 bases. The CDR3 consists of 17 residues. Per the germline V gene, CDR1 is MDHEN and CDR2 is SYDVKM. The J segment lost 5 bases and the V segment lost 5 bases, leaving 16 bases of the junction unmatched.